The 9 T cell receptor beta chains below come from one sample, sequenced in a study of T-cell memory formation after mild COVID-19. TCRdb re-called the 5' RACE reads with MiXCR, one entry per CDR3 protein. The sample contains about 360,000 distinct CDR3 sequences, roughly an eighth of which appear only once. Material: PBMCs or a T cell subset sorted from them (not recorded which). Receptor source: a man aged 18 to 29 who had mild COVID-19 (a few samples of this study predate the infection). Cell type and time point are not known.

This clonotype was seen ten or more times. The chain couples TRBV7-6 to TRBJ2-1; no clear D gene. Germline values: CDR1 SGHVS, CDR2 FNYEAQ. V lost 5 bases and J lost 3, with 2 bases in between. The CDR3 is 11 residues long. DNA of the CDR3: TGTGCCAGCAGCATCTACAATGAGCAGTTCTTC. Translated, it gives CASSIYNEQFF.

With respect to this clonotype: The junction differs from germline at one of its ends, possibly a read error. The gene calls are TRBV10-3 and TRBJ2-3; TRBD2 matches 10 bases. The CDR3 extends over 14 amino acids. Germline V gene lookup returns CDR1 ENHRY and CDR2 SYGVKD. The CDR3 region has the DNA TGTGACATCAGTGCACTAGCGGGGCAAGATACGCAGTATTTT. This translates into CDISALAGQDTQYF.

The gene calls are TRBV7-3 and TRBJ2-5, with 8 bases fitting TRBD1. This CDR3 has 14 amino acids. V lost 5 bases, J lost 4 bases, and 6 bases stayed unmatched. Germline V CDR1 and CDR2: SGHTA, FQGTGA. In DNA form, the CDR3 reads TGTGCCAGCAGCCGGACAGGGCCTGGAGAGACCCAGTACTTC. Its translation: CASSRTGPGETQYF.

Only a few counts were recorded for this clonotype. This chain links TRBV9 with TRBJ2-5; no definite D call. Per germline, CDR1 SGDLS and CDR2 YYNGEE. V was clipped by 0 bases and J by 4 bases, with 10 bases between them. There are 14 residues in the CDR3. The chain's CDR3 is CASSVGGSLETQYF. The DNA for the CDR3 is TGTGCCAGCAGCGTAGGGGGTAGTCTAGAGACCCAGTACTTC.

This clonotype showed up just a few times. The CDR3 nucleotides read TGTGCCAGTAGTAACTGGGAGACCCAGTACTTC. Translating gives CASSNWETQYF. The gene calls are TRBV19 and TRBJ2-5; D is uncertain. Looked up from germline, CDR1 is LNHDA and CDR2 is SQIVND (reference sequence). The V and J ends lost 4 bases and 5 bases respectively, with 5 bases between them. There are 11 residues in the CDR3.

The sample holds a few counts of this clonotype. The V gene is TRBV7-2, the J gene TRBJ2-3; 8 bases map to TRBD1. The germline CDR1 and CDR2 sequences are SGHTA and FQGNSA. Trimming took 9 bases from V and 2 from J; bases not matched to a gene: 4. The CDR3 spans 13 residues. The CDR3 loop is CARGDRPTDTQYF. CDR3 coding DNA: TGTGCCAGAGGGGACAGGCCCACAGATACGCAGTATTTT.

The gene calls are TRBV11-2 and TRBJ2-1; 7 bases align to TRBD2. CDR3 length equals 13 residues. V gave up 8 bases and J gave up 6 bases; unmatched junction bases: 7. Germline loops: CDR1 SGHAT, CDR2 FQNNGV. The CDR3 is CASGPGGTNEQFF. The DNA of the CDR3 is TGTGCCAGCGGACCGGGAGGAACCAATGAGCAGTTCTTC.

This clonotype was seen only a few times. This CDR3 is CASRAGGGYTF. DNA for the CDR3: TGTGCCAGCAGAGCAGGGGGCGGCTACACCTTC. V is TRBV6-5 and J is TRBJ1-2, with 8 bases aligning to TRBD1. V was clipped by 6 bases and J by 8 bases; unmatched bases: 2. Looked up from germline, CDR1 is MNHEY and CDR2 is SVGAGI. The CDR3 loop spans 11 amino acids.

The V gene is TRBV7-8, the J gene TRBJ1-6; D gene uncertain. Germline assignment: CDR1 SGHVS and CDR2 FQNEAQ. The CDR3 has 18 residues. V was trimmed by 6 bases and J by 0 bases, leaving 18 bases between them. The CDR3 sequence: CASSWAEGEGSYNSPLHF. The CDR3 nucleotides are TGTGCCAGCAGTTGGGCCGAGGGAGAAGGCTCCTATAATTCACCCCTCCACTTT.